This T cell receptor beta chain was found in a study of regulatory T cells in long-lasting Graves disease. Study conclusions and caveats: Possibly, too few samples lowered accuracy.

The time point here: newly diagnosed GD, antithyroid drugs for less than 3 months. Making the TCR library involved RNA that had been extracted from PBMCs. According to the study, TCR beta libraries were built with iRepertoire HTBI primers and CDR3-region Arm-PCR. TCRdb re-derived calls from the multiplex PCR reads in MiXCR, one entry per CDR3 protein. The sample lists more than 400,000 distinct CDR3 sequences, 15% to 20% occurring once. This clonotype was counted between two and nine times. Its antigen remains unknown. The germline V gene encodes CDR1 DFQATT and CDR2 SNEGSKA (reference sequence). The CDR3 has 13 amino acids. Trimming left V 3 bases short and J 2 bases short, with 8 bases between. These sequences were also reported in another study, on T cells in Graves' hyperthyroidism and ophthalmopathy. That work states: Uncontrolled infection, other autoimmune disease, pregnancy or lactation disqualified patients from enrolment.

The chain uses TRBV20-1 and TRBJ2-4, with a tentative D call TRBD2 (5 bases). The clonotype originates from a man aged 40-50 years with Graves disease. Sequenced here: peripheral blood mononuclear cells (PBMCs), sampled at new diagnosis, from a patient treated with antithyroid drugs. The CDR3 region is CSASGESKNIQYF. CDR3 coding DNA: TGCAGTGCTAGCGGGGAATCCAAAAACATTCAGTACTTC.